This TCR beta chain is drawn from a study of blood T cell repertoires in COVID-19. Trimming took 4 bases from V and 2 from J; bases not matched to a gene: 4. The CDR3 sequence is 15 residues long. Germline V gives CDR1 SGHRS, CDR2 YFSETQ. Seattle-derived patients entered the study during active infection and were followed longitudinally. The authors' processing: Amplification of reference gene primers was used by the study to estimate nucleated cell counts. The repertoire was sequenced with immunoSEQ multiplex PCR; TCRdb's copy has only in-frame clones and lacks some. The D gene and trimming were derived from the DNA, and the V and J assignments and clone size from that table. The sample has more than 200,000 clones; 85% to 90% are singletons.

Sequencing used peripheral blood. The rearrangement links TRBV5-1 to TRBJ2-1; 9 nucleotides align to TRBD2. This clonotype was obtained from a man in his fifties or sixties with COVID-19, enrolled during active disease. This chain's CDR3 is CASSTVAGAYNEQFF. Written as DNA, the CDR3 is TGCGCCAGCAGCACCGTAGCGGGGGCCTACAATGAGCAGTTCTTC.